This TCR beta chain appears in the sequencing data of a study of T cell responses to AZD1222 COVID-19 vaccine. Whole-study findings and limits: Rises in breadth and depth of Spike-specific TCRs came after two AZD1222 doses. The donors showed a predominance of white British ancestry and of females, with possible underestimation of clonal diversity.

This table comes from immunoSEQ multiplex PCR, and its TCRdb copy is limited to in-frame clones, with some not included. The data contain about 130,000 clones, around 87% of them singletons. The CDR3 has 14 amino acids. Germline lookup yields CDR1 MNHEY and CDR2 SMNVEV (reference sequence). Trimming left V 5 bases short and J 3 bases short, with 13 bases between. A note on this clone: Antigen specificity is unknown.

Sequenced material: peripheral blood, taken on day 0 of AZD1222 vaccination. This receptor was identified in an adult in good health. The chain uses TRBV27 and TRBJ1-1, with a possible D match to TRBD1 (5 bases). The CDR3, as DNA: TGTGCCAGCAGTCGGACTTGGGGGGACACTGAAGCTTTCTTT. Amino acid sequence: CASSRTWGDTEAFF.